Presented here are 13 T cell receptor beta chains from one specimen sequenced in a study of cytomegalovirus exposure and HLA in healthy donors. This PCR relied on a set of 60 Vbeta primers and 13 Jbeta primers. Clones were sequenced by immunoSEQ multiplex PCR, and TCRdb holds only the in-frame ones, with some missing. This sample has about 64,000 clones, with under 80% found just once. Source material: PBMCs. These TCRs come from a male donor in good health and CMV-seropositive.

The V and J genes are TRBV10-3 and TRBJ1-2; 10 bases agree with TRBD1. Germline CDR1 ENHRY, CDR2 SYGVKD. V trimming: 2 bases; J trimming: 6 bases; junction bases outside the gene matches: 6. The CDR3 loop spans 15 amino acids. The CDR3 sequence: CAISETTGGDDGYTF. CDR3 bases: TGTGCCATCAGTGAGACGACAGGGGGCGATGATGGCTACACCTTC.

This sequence joins TRBV5-4 and TRBJ2-7; 9 nucleotides agree with TRBD1. This CDR3 has 14 residues. CDR1 is SGHNT, CDR2 YYREEE, per germline (reference sequence). With V trimmed by 4 bases and J by 4 bases, 6 bases remained unmatched. CDR3 nucleotide sequence: TGTGCCAGCAGCGCCGGGACAGGGAGTTACGAGCAGTACTTC. It specifies CASSAGTGSYEQYF.

The gene calls are TRBV28 and TRBJ1-4; no definite D call. Deletions cut 5 bases from V and 6 bases from J, with 7 bases between. CDR1 is MDHEN, CDR2 SYDVKM, per germline. This CDR3 contains 12 residues. CDR3 loop: CASSTHDEKLFF. CDR3 in DNA: TGTGCCAGCAGTACTCATGATGAAAAACTGTTTTTT.

The DNA for the CDR3 is TGTGCCAGCAGCTTAGGGGGCTGGGGAAGCAGACAGGGCAATCAGCCCCAGCATTTT. It is translated as CASSLGGWGSRQGNQPQHF. This chain joins TRBV11-2 and TRBJ1-5, with D perhaps TRBD1 (6 bases). The V gene lost 1 base and the J gene lost 2 bases, with 21 bases spanning the gap. The CDR3 spans 19 residues. Per the germline V gene, CDR1 is SGHAT and CDR2 is FQNNGV.

This sequence joins TRBV11-2 and TRBJ1-1; TRBD1 might be the D (5 bases). Germline V gene lookup returns CDR1 SGHAT and CDR2 FQNNGV. The CDR3 contains 16 residues. Trimming stripped 3 bases from V and 5 bases from J, with 19 bases between. The CDR3 loop is CASSLGMGWGETEAFF. CDR3 sequence (DNA): TGTGCCAGCAGCTTGGGGATGGGGTGGGGGGAGACTGAAGCTTTCTTT.

The chain recombines TRBV5-4 with TRBJ1-4; no definite D call. From germline, CDR1 is SGHNT and CDR2 YYREEE (reference sequence). V lost 3 bases to trimming and J lost 6 bases, with 12 bases between them. The CDR3 totals 14 residues. The CDR3 nucleotides read TGTGCCAGCAGCTCGAGACGAGAGGATGAAAAACTGTTTTTT. Amino acid sequence: CASSSRREDEKLFF.

This clone was seen a few times. This rearrangement joins TRBV14 to TRBJ2-3, with TRBD1 matching over 7 bases. Trimming took 1 base from V and 9 from J; bases not matched to a gene: 7. This CDR3 comprises 14 residues. Germline CDR1 SGHDN, CDR2 FVKESK. The CDR3 loop reads CASSQVSPRGTQYF. The CDR3, as DNA: TGTGCCAGCAGCCAAGTCAGCCCCAGGGGGACGCAGTATTTT.

This clone was counted a few times. V gene TRBV29-1 combines with J gene TRBJ2-7; 10 nucleotides match TRBD2. The ends lost 6 bases at V and 0 bases at J; junction bases unmatched: 5. Looked up from germline, CDR1 is SQVTM and CDR2 is ANQGSEA. The CDR3 loop spans 14 amino acids. CDR3 bases: TGCAGCGTACTAGGACTAGCGGTCTCCTACGAGCAGTACTTC. Translating gives CSVLGLAVSYEQYF.

This rearrangement joins TRBV6-6 to TRBJ1-5; 8 bases match TRBD1. This CDR3 has 15 amino acids. The V gene end was trimmed by 9 bases and the J gene end by 1 base; junction bases not matched to a gene: 8. In germline, CDR1 is MNHNY, CDR2 SVGAGI (reference sequence). DNA of the CDR3: TGTGCCAGTAACCGGGACAGGTCAAGCAATCAGCCCCAGCATTTT. This codes for CASNRDRSSNQPQHF.

J is TRBJ2-7 and V is TRBV5-4; TRBD1 is a possible D gene (6 bases). Deletions cut 1 base from V and 2 bases from J, with 13 bases between. The CDR3 covers 15 residues. Germline V gives CDR1 SGHNT, CDR2 YYREEE (reference sequence). The CDR3, as DNA: TGTGCCAGCAGCTTGATGATCACAGGGACCTACGAGCAGTACTTC. Translation: CASSLMITGTYEQYF.

The chain combines TRBV5-1 with TRBJ1-6; 8 nucleotides align to TRBD1. The germline V gene encodes CDR1 SGHRS and CDR2 YFSETQ. The length of the CDR3 is 16 residues. Losses at the gene ends were 2 bases for V and 0 bases for J; bases not matched to a gene: 1. The CDR3 nucleotides read TGCGCCAGCAGCTTAGACAGGGGCTCCTATAATTCACCCCTCCACTTT. Translating gives CASSLDRGSYNSPLHF. Full variable domain (rest looked up from reference TRBV5-1 and TRBJ1-6): KAGVTQTPRYLIKTRGQQVTLSCSPISGHRSVSWYQQTPGQGLQFLFEYFSETQRNKGNFPGRFSGRQFSNSRSEMNVSTLELGDSALYLCASSLDRGSYNSPLHFGNGTRLTVT.

The chain joins TRBV19 to TRBJ1-1, with D maybe TRBD1 (6 bases). Germline CDR1 LNHDA, CDR2 SQIVND (reference sequence). The CDR3 runs 15 residues. V was shortened by 10 bases and J by 4 bases, with 22 bases between the two germline ends. DNA for the CDR3: TGTGCCACCCTAGGGGGGGCGCGTTTGTCCACTGAAGCTTTCTTT. It yields the protein CATLGGARLSTEAFF.

This clone was found once. The chain recombines TRBV28 with TRBJ1-5, with 8 bases lining up with TRBD1. Germline V gene sequence: CDR1 MDHEN, CDR2 SYDVKM. The CDR3 covers 20 residues. Trimming took 4 bases from V and 0 from J; bases not matched to a gene: 17. CDR3 in amino acids: CASSSPYGQGVGYSNQPQHF. The CDR3 bases are TGTGCCAGCAGTTCCCCGTATGGACAGGGAGTTGGGTATAGCAATCAGCCCCAGCATTTT.